This T cell receptor beta chain derives from a study of blood T cell repertoires in COVID-19. About the research overall: The United States, Italy and Spain supplied acute and convalescent COVID-19 samples. The analysed material was cDNA or gDNA that came from T cells, B-cell-depleted T cells, or PBMCs.

This CDR3 has 14 residues. The V gene lost 1 base and the J gene lost 5 bases, with 11 bases spanning the gap. CDR1 is SGHAT, CDR2 FQNNGV, per germline. Original processing methods: Reference gene primer amplification gave estimated nucleated cell counts. Produced via immunoSEQ multiplex PCR; TCRdb's table is partial and in-frame only. Clonal size and the V and J genes are those of that table, whereas D and trimming came from the DNA. The sample includes a few hundred thousand clones, roughly 87% of them seen just once. The V gene is TRBV11-2, the J gene TRBJ1-1; D unresolved. The receptor was isolated from a man aged 35-49 years with active or convalescent COVID-19. The sequencing sample was made of peripheral blood. CDR3 sequence: CASSLVRGRTEAFF. CDR3 DNA: TGTGCCAGCAGCTTAGTACGGGGTCGGACTGAAGCTTTCTTT.